What follows are 30 T cell receptor beta chains derived from one specimen sequenced in a study of T cell responses to AZD1222 COVID-19 vaccine. Profiling relied on immunoSEQ multiplex PCR, and the TCRdb table lists in-frame clones only, not all of them. The sample includes roughly 120,000 clones, 70% to 90% seen only once; the top ten take approximately 15%. This specimen consisted of peripheral blood, obtained 28 days after the second AZD1222 dose. The receptors were sampled from an adult who received the AZD1222 COVID-19 vaccine.

The gene calls are TRBV6-5 and TRBJ1-6, with D unclear. V lost 8 bases and J 9 bases, leaving 17 bases between the germline ends. The CDR3 runs 14 residues. In germline, CDR1 is MNHEY, CDR2 SVGAGI. CDR3 nucleotides: TGTGCCAGCTCGATAGAATTCCGCGGTTCACCCCTCCACTTT. Translation: CASSIEFRGSPLHF.

CDR3 protein: CASSLYGEQFF. In nucleotides, the CDR3 is TGTGCCAGCAGCTTGTATGGTGAGCAGTTCTTC. The V and J genes are TRBV5-6 and TRBJ2-1; unclear D gene. The germline gives CDR1 SGHDT, CDR2 YYEEEE. This CDR3 region has 11 residues. V was cut by 1 base and J by 9 bases, with 5 bases left in between.

This clone was picked up a small number of times. J is TRBJ2-3 and V is TRBV19; 9 bases agree with TRBD2. The germline CDR1 and CDR2 sequences are LNHDA and SQIVND (reference sequence). This CDR3 contains 14 residues. With V trimmed by 7 bases and J by 3 bases, 5 bases remained unmatched. CDR3 amino acids: CASTLTSGTDTQYF. The CDR3 DNA reads as TGTGCCAGTACCTTGACTAGCGGTACAGATACGCAGTATTTT.

CDR3 sequence: CASSFGLQETQYF. CDR3 nucleotide sequence: TGTGCCAGCAGCTTCGGACTACAAGAGACCCAGTACTTC. The genes are TRBV11-2 and TRBJ2-5; tentatively, D is TRBD2 (6 bases). This CDR3 is 13 amino acids long. Trimming took off 3 bases at V and 2 bases at J, with 7 bases between the two ends. Germline CDR1 is SGHAT and CDR2 is FQNNGV.

The count of this clone is one. The V gene is TRBV7-3, the J gene TRBJ1-1; tentative D call: TRBD1 (6 bases). This CDR3 is built from 15 residues. Trimming cost V 5 bases and J 2 bases, with 15 bases left between them. CDR1 is SGHTA, CDR2 FQGTGA, per germline. CDR3 sequence: CASSPGTFSNTEAFF. The CDR3 DNA sequence: TGTGCCAGCAGCCCCGGGACATTTTCCAACACTGAAGCTTTCTTT.

The chain employs TRBV3-1 (or the pseudogene TRBV3-2) and TRBJ1-3; weak D call: TRBD1 (6 bases). CDR1 and CDR2 from the germline V gene are LGHDT and YNNKEL (reference sequence). The CDR3 has 16 amino acids. Trimming stripped 0 bases from V and 4 bases from J, with 13 bases between. CDR3 loop: CASSQDLQGFGNTIYF. The CDR3 region has the DNA TGTGCCAGCAGCCAAGATCTACAGGGTTTCGGAAACACCATATATTTT.

The rearrangement joins TRBV7-3 to TRBJ2-3, with D unclear. This CDR3 is built from 12 residues. V dropped 1 base and J dropped 8 bases, with 7 bases sitting between them. Germline V CDR1 and CDR2: SGHTA, FQGTGA. The CDR3 sequence is CASSLSLGTQYF. Here the CDR3 DNA reads TGTGCCAGCAGCTTAAGCCTGGGTACGCAGTATTTT.

This clone was counted a single time. The chain is built from TRBV5-1 and TRBJ2-6, with D uncertain. Per the germline V gene, CDR1 is SGHRS and CDR2 is YFSETQ. The CDR3 runs to 16 residues. Trimming took off 0 bases at V and 0 bases at J, with 7 bases between the two ends. The CDR3 protein is CASSLDQISGANVLTF. CDR3 nucleotides: TGCGCCAGCAGCTTGGACCAGATCTCTGGGGCCAACGTCCTGACTTTC.

This rearrangement joins TRBV30 to TRBJ1-3; D might be TRBD1 (6 bases). Germline CDR1 reads GTSNPN; CDR2 reads SVGIG (reference sequence). The V end was cut by 5 bases, the J end by 1 base, with 12 bases between. There are 14 residues in the CDR3. In DNA, the CDR3 is TGTGCCTGGCAACAGGGAGGTTCTGGAAACACCATATATTTT. The encoded protein is CAWQQGGSGNTIYF.

The chain recombines TRBV6-5 with TRBJ2-1; 8 nucleotides line up with TRBD2. With V trimmed by 4 bases and J by 7 bases, 9 bases remained unmatched. Germline assignment: CDR1 MNHEY and CDR2 SVGAGI. CDR3 size: 15 residues. CDR3 loop: CASSLRGALGNEQFF. CDR3 coding DNA: TGTGCCAGCAGTTTGCGGGGGGCGCTGGGGAATGAGCAGTTCTTC.

The chain has TRBV10-3 and TRBJ1-6; 8 bases agree with TRBD1. V gave up 6 bases and J gave up 0 bases; unmatched junction bases: 10. The CDR3 is made up of 18 amino acids. Germline-derived CDR1 and CDR2 are ENHRY and SYGVKD. The chain's CDR3 is CAIRGRQGASSYNSPLHF. The CDR3 nucleotides read TGTGCCATCAGGGGCCGGCAGGGGGCGAGCTCCTATAATTCACCCCTCCACTTT.

The chain has TRBV7-4 and TRBJ1-3; possibly TRBD1 for D (5 bases). The CDR3 consists of 16 residues. The V end was cut by 4 bases, the J end by 7 bases, with 20 bases between. Germline CDR1 reads SGHVT; CDR2 reads SQSDAQ. CDR3 nucleotides: TGTGCCAGCAGCTCCCCGGACACCAGGGTCGGTAACACCATATATTTT. It codes for CASSSPDTRVGNTIYF.

V is TRBV11-2 and J is TRBJ2-7; 9 bases are shared with TRBD1. Looked up from germline, CDR1 is SGHAT and CDR2 is FQNNGV. V gave up 5 bases and J gave up 2 bases; unmatched junction bases: 16. This CDR3 is 18 amino acids long. CDR3 protein: CASSPIRRGQGITYEQYF. CDR3 DNA sequence: TGTGCCAGCAGCCCTATCCGGCGGGGACAGGGAATCACCTACGAGCAGTACTTC.

The rearrangement joins TRBV4-3 to TRBJ1-3; D call uncertain. Germline assignment: CDR1 LGHNA and CDR2 YSLEER. The CDR3 has 16 amino acids. The V end lost 0 bases, the J end lost 0 bases, and 9 bases lay between the germline ends. CDR3: CASSQEGKVSGNTIYF. The CDR3 nucleotides read TGCGCCAGCAGCCAAGAGGGTAAAGTCTCTGGAAACACCATATATTTT.

The rearrangement joins TRBV7-2 to TRBJ2-1; maybe TRBD1 (5 bases). This CDR3 comprises 16 residues. V was trimmed by 5 bases and J by 5 bases, leaving 19 bases between them. CDR1 is SGHTA, CDR2 FQGNSA, per germline. This chain's CDR3 is CASSNAIWKGDNEQFF. The DNA of the CDR3 is TGTGCCAGCAGCAACGCCATTTGGAAAGGGGACAATGAGCAGTTCTTC.

V is TRBV11-2 and J is TRBJ1-2; D ambiguous. V was trimmed by 2 bases and J by 2 bases, leaving 6 bases between them. Germline loops: CDR1 SGHAT, CDR2 FQNNGV. CDR3 size: 13 residues. CDR3 in amino acids: CASSLNSNYGYTF. The DNA for the CDR3 is TGTGCCAGCAGCTTAAATTCCAACTATGGCTACACCTTC. The complete variable domain, with remaining parts taken from reference TRBV11-2 and TRBJ1-2, reads EAGVAQSPRYKIIEKRQSVAFWCNPISGHATLYWYQQILGQGPKLLIQFQNNGVVDDSQLPKDRFSAERLKGVDSTLKIQPAKLEDSAVYLCASSLNSNYGYTFGSGTRLTVV.

The chain has TRBV28 and TRBJ2-2, with no clear D. Germline V gene data show CDR1 as MDHEN and CDR2 as SYDVKM. There are 12 residues in the CDR3. The ends were cut back, 4 bases at V and 8 bases at J, with 8 bases in the middle. The CDR3 DNA is TGTGCCAGCAGTTCTTATGTTGGGGAGCTGTTTTTT. Translated, it gives CASSSYVGELFF. The whole variable domain, filled in from reference TRBV28 and TRBJ2-2, reads DVKVTQSSRYLVKRTGEKVFLECVQDMDHENMFWYRQDPGLGLRLIYFSYDVKMKEKGDIPEGYSVSREKKERFSLILESASTNQTSMYLCASSSYVGELFFGEGSRLTVL.

The sample holds one count of this clone. The rearrangement uses TRBV12-1 and TRBJ2-7; the D call TRBD2 from the table was never checked on the DNA. TRBV12-1 is recorded as a pseudogene. CDR3 length: 15 residues. CDR3 in DNA: TGTGCCAGCAGCTTCCCCCAGAGACTATACTACGAGCAGTACTTC. Its translation is CASSFPQRLYYEQYF.

This clone has just a few counts. The chain employs TRBV7-2 and TRBJ2-1; TRBD2 matches at 15 bases. The V and J ends lost 5 bases and 4 bases, in that order; junction bases with no gene match: 6. Germline V gene lookup returns CDR1 SGHTA and CDR2 FQGNSA. CDR3 length: 17 residues. The CDR3 coding sequence is TGTGCCAGCAGCCCCCAAGGACTAGCGGGAGGGTACAATGAGCAGTTCTTC. This encodes CASSPQGLAGGYNEQFF.

The chain combines TRBV5-1 with TRBJ1-4, with TRBD1 as a possible D gene (5 bases). The ends were cut back, 5 bases at V and 8 bases at J, with 19 bases in the middle. CDR1 and CDR2 (germline): SGHRS, YFSETQ. This CDR3 is built from 15 residues. Here the CDR3 DNA reads TGCGCCAGCAGGGCCAACGGGGCGACTGAAGAAAAACTGTTTTTT. As protein: CASRANGATEEKLFF.

In DNA, the CDR3 is TGTGCCAGCAGTTTATCGGGGGCTGAAGCTTTCTTT. This sequence encodes CASSLSGAEAFF. The chain carries TRBV12-3 or TRBV12-4 and TRBJ1-1; possible D gene TRBD1, 5 bases. The V end was cut by 2 bases, the J end by 6 bases, with 7 bases between. CDR3 length equals 12 residues.

The chain uses TRBV5-1 and TRBJ1-2, with D possibly TRBD1 on 5 matching bases. Germline assignment: CDR1 SGHRS and CDR2 YFSETQ. Between the trimmed V and J ends, which lost 0 bases and 5 bases, there was a span of 17 bases. The CDR3 spans 16 residues. CDR3 region: CASSLAAGPKGYGYTF. CDR3 nucleotide sequence: TGCGCCAGCAGCTTGGCCGCCGGACCAAAGGGGTATGGCTACACCTTC.

This clone has just one count. V is TRBV6-4 and J is TRBJ1-1, with TRBD1 matching 8 bases. This CDR3 is 12 amino acids long. Per germline, CDR1 MRHNA and CDR2 SNTAGT. The junction had 3 bases not matched to a gene; V was cut back by 2 bases and J by 10 bases. This CDR3 is CASSDPTGVAFF. CDR3 in DNA: TGTGCCAGCAGTGACCCGACAGGGGTAGCTTTCTTT.

CDR3 DNA: TGTGCCAGCCACGGGACAGCCCCCATGAACACTGAAGCTTTCTTT. Its protein is CASHGTAPMNTEAFF. The rearrangement joins TRBV27 to TRBJ1-1; TRBD1 matches at 7 bases. Germline V gene data show CDR1 as MNHEY and CDR2 as SMNVEV (reference sequence). The V and J ends lost 8 bases and 0 bases, in that order; junction bases with no gene match: 9. The CDR3 is 15 amino acids.

V is TRBV9 and J is TRBJ2-7; 12 nucleotides agree with TRBD1. CDR1 is SGDLS, CDR2 YYNGEE, per germline. V lost 4 bases and J lost 5; bases outside the gene matches: 7. The CDR3 runs 15 residues. DNA for the CDR3: TGTGCCAGCAGCCCCAGGGACAGGGGGCGGGACGAGCAGTACTTC. Its translation: CASSPRDRGRDEQYF.

The chain employs TRBV11-3 and TRBJ2-3; a possible D gene is TRBD2 (6 bases). Per the germline V gene, CDR1 is SGHNT and CDR2 is YENEEA. The V end lost 1 base, the J end lost 2 bases, and 10 bases lay between the germline ends. The CDR3 has 15 residues. The CDR3 nucleotides are TGTGCCAGCAGCTTAGGCAGGGAGGCCACAGATACGCAGTATTTT. Translated: CASSLGREATDTQYF.

The J gene is TRBJ1-5, the V gene TRBV6-2 or TRBV6-3; weak D call: TRBD1 (5 bases). V was shortened by 0 bases and J by 6 bases, with 15 bases between the two germline ends. The CDR3 length is 16 residues. Germline V gives CDR1 MNHEY, CDR2 SVGEGT. CDR3 region: CASSYSKAGKGQPQHF. CDR3 nucleotide sequence: TGTGCCAGCAGTTACTCGAAGGCAGGGAAAGGTCAGCCCCAGCATTTT.

The chain couples TRBV6-5 to TRBJ2-7; 7 nucleotides align to TRBD2. The CDR3 contains 14 residues. Germline V CDR1 and CDR2: MNHEY, SVGAGI. Losses at the gene ends were 4 bases for V and 2 bases for J; bases not matched to a gene: 5. CDR3 loop: CASSWGGVTYEQYF. In DNA form, the CDR3 reads TGTGCCAGCAGTTGGGGGGGGGTGACCTACGAGCAGTACTTC.

The CDR3: CASSLEQMNTEAFF. In nucleotides, the CDR3 is TGCGCCAGCAGCTTGGAACAGATGAACACTGAAGCTTTCTTT. This sequence joins TRBV5-1 and TRBJ1-1; D not resolved. Germline V CDR1 and CDR2: SGHRS, YFSETQ. The CDR3 consists of 14 residues. V was shortened by 0 bases and J by 0 bases, with 6 bases between the two germline ends. The variable domain in full, with the rest retrieved from reference TRBV5-1 and TRBJ1-1, is KAGVTQTPRYLIKTRGQQVTLSCSPISGHRSVSWYQQTPGQGLQFLFEYFSETQRNKGNFPGRFSGRQFSNSRSEMNVSTLELGDSALYLCASSLEQMNTEAFFGQGTRLTVV.

The chain uses TRBV7-2 and TRBJ2-1, with TRBD1 matching 9 bases. The germline CDR1 and CDR2 sequences are SGHTA and FQGNSA. The J segment lost 7 bases and the V segment lost 4 bases, leaving 5 bases of the junction unmatched. This CDR3 has 14 residues. The CDR3 loop is CASSSQGAGNEQFF. The CDR3 DNA reads as TGTGCCAGCAGCTCACAGGGGGCGGGGAATGAGCAGTTCTTC.